Here is one T cell receptor beta chain with its context. No antigen is known for it. The V end lost 6 bases, the J end lost 0 bases, and 15 bases lay between the germline ends. The CDR3 is 15 residues long. Germline assignment: CDR1 MDHEN and CDR2 SYDVKM. PCR primers comprised 60 Vbeta and 13 Jbeta primers. Here immunoSEQ multiplex PCR was the method, and the copy in TCRdb shows in-frame clones only, minus some. The sample lists some 98,000 clones; roughly 81% were seen once. The donors (healthy individuals) were bone marrow donors. This entry is derived from a study of cytomegalovirus exposure and HLA in healthy donors. Findings and caveats of the study: In an earlier analysis, in roughly 600 donors, most V segments appeared productive either ~90% or ~30% of the time. The authors excluded some V segments, including TRBV6-2 and TRBV6-3, as indistinguishable.

The sample taken for sequencing was PBMCs. This receptor was identified in a man aged 40-49 years in good health and CMV-seronegative. The chain uses TRBV28 and TRBJ2-7; tentatively, D is TRBD2 (5 bases). CDR3 in DNA: TGTGCCAGCAGCCATACTAGTCCCAACTCCTACGAGCAGTACTTC. Amino acids: CASSHTSPNSYEQYF.